This T cell receptor beta chain was sequenced for a study of patients and donors after allogeneic stem cell transplantation. TCRdb reanalysed the RT-PCR reads using MiXCR and keeps one entry per CDR3 protein. The sample holds 410,000 or so distinct CDR3 sequences; roughly 16% are singletons and the top ten take 7.2%. Trimming removed 1 base from V and 2 bases from J, with 15 bases in between. Germline V gene sequence: CDR1 LGHNA, CDR2 YSLEER. The CDR3 has 17 amino acids. The chain has TRBV4-3 and TRBJ2-1; D may be TRBD2 (6 bases). This sequence was found in a human donor who was either an allogeneic HSCT recipient or a stem cell or donor lymphocyte infusion donor (not recorded which). It is not recorded whose cells these are; they may come from a transplant donor. The sequencing input was blood, either unsorted or a sorted T cell fraction (not recorded which). The CDR3 sequence: CASSQGNPSDTYNEQFF. The DNA of the CDR3 is TGCGCCAGCAGCCAAGGAAATCCTAGCGACACCTACAATGAGCAGTTCTTC.